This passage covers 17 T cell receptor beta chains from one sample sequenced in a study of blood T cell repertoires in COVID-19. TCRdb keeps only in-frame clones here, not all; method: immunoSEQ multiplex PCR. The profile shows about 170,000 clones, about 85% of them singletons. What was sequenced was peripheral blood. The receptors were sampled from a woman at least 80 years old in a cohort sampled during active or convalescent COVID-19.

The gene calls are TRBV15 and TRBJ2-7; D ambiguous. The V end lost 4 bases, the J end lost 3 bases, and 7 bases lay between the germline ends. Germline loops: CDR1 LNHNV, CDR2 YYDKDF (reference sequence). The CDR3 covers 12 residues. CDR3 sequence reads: CATSIDHYEQYV. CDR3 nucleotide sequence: TGTGCCACCAGCATAGACCACTACGAGCAGTACGTC.

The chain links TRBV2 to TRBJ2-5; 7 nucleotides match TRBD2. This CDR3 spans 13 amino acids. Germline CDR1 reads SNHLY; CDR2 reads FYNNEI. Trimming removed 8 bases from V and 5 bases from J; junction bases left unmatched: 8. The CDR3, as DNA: TGTGCCAGCGGGGCGGGAGATCAGGAGACCCAGTACTTC. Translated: CASGAGDQETQYF.

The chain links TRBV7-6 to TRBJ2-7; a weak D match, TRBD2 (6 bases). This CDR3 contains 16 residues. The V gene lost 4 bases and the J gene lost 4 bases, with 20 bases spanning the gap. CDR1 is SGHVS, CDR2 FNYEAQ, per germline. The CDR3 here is CASSSPSGTGRYEQYF. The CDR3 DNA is TGTGCCAGCAGCTCGCCTTCCGGGACTGGGAGGTACGAGCAGTACTTC.

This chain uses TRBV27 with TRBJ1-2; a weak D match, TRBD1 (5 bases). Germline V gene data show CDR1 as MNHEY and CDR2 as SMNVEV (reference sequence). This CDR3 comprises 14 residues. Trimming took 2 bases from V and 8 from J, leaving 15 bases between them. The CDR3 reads CASSLGGTPGGYTF. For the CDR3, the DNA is TGTGCCAGCAGTTTAGGAGGGACCCCCGGGGGCTACACCTTC.

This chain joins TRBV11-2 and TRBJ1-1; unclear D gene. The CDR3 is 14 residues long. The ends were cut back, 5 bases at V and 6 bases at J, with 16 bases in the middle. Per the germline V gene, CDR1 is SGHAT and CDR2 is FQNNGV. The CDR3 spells CASSATAGSAEAFF. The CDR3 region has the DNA TGTGCCAGCAGCGCGACGGCGGGGAGCGCTGAAGCTTTCTTT. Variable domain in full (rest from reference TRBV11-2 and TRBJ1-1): EAGVAQSPRYKIIEKRQSVAFWCNPISGHATLYWYQQILGQGPKLLIQFQNNGVVDDSQLPKDRFSAERLKGVDSTLKIQPAKLEDSAVYLCASSATAGSAEAFFGQGTRLTVV.

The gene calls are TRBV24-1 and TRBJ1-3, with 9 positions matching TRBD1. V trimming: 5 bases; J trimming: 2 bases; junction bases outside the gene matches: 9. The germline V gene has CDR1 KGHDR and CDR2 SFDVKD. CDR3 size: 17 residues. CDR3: CATSALRQGEPGNTIYF. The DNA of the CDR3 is TGTGCCACCAGTGCCCTTCGACAGGGGGAGCCTGGAAACACCATATATTTT.

The CDR3 DNA sequence: TGTGCCATCAGTGACCCCGTACGGGGGACGGATGAAAAACTGTTTTTT. Translating it yields CAISDPVRGTDEKLFF. The chain joins TRBV10-3 to TRBJ1-4; weak D call: TRBD1 (5 bases). The CDR3 spans 16 residues. V shed 3 bases and J shed 6 bases, with 17 bases lying between them. Germline CDR1 reads ENHRY; CDR2 reads SYGVKD.

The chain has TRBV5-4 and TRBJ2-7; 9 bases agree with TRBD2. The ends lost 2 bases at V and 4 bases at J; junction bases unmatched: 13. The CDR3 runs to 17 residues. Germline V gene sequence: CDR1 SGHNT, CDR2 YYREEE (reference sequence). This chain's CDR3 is CASSFDVGGGALYEQYF. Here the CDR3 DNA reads TGTGCCAGCAGCTTTGATGTCGGCGGGGGGGCCTTGTACGAGCAGTACTTC.

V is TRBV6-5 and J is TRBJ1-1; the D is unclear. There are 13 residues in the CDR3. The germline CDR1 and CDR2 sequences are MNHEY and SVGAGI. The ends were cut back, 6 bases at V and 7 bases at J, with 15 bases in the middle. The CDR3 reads CASRPPAAGEAFF. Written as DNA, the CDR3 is TGTGCCAGCAGGCCGCCCGCTGCGGGTGAAGCTTTCTTT.

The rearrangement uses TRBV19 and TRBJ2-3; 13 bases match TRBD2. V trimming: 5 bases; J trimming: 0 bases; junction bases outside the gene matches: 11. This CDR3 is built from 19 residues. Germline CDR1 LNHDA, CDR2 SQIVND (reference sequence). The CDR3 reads CASSGLAGLAGTSTDTQYF. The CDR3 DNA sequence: TGTGCCAGTAGTGGATTAGCGGGACTAGCGGGAACTAGCACAGATACGCAGTATTTT. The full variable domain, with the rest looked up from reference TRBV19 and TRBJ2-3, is DGGITQSPKYLFRKEGQNVTLSCEQNLNHDAMYWYRQDPGQGLRLIYYSQIVNDFQKGDIAEGYSVSREKKESFPLTVTSAQKNPTAFYLCASSGLAGLAGTSTDTQYFGPGTRLTVL.

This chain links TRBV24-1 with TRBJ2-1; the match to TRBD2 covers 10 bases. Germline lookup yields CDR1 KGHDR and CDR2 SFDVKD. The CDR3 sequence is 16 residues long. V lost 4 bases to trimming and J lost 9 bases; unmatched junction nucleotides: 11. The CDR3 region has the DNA TGTGCCACCAGTGACCCCCCAGCGGGAGGGCCCGGTGAGCAGTTCTTC. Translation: CATSDPPAGGPGEQFF.

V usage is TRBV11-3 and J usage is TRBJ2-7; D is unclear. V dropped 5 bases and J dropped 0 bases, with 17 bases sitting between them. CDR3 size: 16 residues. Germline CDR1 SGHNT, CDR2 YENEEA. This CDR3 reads CASSLSRDSFSYEQYF. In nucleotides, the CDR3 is TGTGCCAGCAGCCTGTCCCGAGATTCATTCTCCTACGAGCAGTACTTC.

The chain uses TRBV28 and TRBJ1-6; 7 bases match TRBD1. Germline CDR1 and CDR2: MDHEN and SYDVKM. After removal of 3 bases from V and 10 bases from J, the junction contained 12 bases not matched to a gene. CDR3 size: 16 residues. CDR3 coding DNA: TGTGCCAGCAGTTTCCAAGCACCAGGGGGAGACTCACCCCTCCACTTT. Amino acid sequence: CASSFQAPGGDSPLHF.

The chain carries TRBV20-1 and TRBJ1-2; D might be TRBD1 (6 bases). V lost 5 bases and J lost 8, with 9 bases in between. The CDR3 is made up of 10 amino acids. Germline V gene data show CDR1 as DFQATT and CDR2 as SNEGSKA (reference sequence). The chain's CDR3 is CSAAGEGYTF. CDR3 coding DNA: TGCAGTGCTGCAGGGGAAGGCTACACCTTC.

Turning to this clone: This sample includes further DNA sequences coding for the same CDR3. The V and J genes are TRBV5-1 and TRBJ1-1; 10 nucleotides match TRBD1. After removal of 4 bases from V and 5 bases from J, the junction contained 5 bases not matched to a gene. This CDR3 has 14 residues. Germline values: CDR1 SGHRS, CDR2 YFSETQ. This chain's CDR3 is CASSPGQGGTEAFF. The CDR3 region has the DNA TGCGCCAGCAGCCCTGGACAGGGGGGGACTGAAGCTTTCTTT.

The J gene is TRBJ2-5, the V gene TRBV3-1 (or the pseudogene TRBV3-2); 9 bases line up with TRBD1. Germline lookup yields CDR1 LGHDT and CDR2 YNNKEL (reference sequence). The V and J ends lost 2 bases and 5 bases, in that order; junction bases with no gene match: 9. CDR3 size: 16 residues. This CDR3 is CASSQPGTGLGETQYF. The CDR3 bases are TGTGCCAGCAGCCAACCCGGGACAGGGCTTGGTGAGACCCAGTACTTC.

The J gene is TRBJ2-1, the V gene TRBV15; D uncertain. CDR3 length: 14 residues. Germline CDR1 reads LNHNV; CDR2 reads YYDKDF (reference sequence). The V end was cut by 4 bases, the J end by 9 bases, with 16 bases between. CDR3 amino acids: CATSKRGSHGEQFF. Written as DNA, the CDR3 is TGTGCCACCAGCAAAAGAGGATCACATGGTGAGCAGTTCTTC.